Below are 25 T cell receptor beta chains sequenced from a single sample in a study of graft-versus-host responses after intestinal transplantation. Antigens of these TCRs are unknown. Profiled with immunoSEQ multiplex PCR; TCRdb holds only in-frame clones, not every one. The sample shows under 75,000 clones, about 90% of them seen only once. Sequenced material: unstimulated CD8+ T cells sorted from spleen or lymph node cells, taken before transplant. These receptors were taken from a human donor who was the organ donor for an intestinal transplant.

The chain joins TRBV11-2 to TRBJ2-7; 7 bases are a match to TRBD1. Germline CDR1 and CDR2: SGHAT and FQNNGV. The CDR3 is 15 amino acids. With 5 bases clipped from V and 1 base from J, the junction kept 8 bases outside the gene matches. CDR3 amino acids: CASSGADRVSYEQYV. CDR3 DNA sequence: TGTGCCAGCAGCGGCGCCGACAGGGTATCCTACGAGCAGTACGTC.

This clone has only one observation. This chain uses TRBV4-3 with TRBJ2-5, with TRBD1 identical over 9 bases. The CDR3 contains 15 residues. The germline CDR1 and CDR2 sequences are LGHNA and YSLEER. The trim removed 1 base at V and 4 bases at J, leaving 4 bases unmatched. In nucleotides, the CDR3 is TGCGCCAGCAGCCAAGCCAACAGGGGGCTAGAGACCCAGTACTTC. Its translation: CASSQANRGLETQYF.

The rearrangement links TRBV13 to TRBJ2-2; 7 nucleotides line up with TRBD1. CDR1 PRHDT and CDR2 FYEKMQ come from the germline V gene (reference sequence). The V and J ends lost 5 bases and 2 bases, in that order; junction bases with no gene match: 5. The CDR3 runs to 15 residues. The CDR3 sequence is CASSITGENTGELFF. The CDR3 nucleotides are TGTGCCAGCAGCATTACAGGGGAAAACACCGGGGAGCTGTTTTTT.

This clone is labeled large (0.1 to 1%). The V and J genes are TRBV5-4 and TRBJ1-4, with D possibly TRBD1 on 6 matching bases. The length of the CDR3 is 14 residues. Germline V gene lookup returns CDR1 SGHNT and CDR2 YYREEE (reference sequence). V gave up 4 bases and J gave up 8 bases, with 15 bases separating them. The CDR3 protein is CASSDRIGTEKLFF. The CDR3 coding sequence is TGTGCCAGCAGCGACCGGATTGGGACAGAAAAACTGTTTTTT.

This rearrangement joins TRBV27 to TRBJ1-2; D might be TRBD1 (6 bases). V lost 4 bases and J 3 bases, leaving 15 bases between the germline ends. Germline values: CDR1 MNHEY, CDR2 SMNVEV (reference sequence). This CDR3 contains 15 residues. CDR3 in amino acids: CASSSLTGLDYGYTF. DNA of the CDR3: TGTGCCAGCAGTTCCCTGACAGGCCTTGACTATGGCTACACCTTC.

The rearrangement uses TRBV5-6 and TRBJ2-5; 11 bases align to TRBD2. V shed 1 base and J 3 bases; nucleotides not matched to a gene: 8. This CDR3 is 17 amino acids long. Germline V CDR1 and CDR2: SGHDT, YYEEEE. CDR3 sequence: CASSLYTLAGGEETQYF. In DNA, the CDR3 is TGTGCCAGCAGCTTGTACACCTTAGCGGGGGGGGAAGAGACCCAGTACTTC. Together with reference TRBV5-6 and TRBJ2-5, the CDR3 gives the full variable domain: DAGVTQSPTHLIKTRGQQVTLRCSPKSGHDTVSWYQQALGQGPQFIFQYYEEEERQRGNFPDRFSGHQFPNYSSELNVNALLLGDSALYLCASSLYTLAGGEETQYFGPGTRLLVL.

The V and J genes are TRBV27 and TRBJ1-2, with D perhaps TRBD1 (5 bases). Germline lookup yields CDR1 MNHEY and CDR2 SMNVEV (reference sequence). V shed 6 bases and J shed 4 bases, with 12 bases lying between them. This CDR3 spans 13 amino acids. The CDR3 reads CASRNRSIYGYTF. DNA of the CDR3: TGTGCCAGCAGGAACAGGTCAATCTATGGCTACACCTTC.

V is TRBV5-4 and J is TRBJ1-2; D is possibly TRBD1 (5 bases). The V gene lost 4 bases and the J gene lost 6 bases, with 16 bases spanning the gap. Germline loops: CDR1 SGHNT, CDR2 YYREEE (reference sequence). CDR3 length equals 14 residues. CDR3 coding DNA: TGTGCCAGCAGCCGGGGGAGGGCTCTTGATGGCTACACCTTC. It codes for CASSRGRALDGYTF.

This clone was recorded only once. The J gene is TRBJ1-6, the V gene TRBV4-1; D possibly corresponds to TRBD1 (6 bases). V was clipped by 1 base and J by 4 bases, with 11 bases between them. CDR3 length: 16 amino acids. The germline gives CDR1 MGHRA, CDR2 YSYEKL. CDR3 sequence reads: CASSQGAGEYNSPLHF. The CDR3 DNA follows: TGCGCCAGCAGCCAAGGCGCAGGGGAATATAATTCACCCCTCCACTTT.

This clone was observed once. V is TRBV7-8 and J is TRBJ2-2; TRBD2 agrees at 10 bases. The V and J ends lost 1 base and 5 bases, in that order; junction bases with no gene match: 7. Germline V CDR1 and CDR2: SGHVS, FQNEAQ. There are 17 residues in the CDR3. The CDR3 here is CASSLEASGGYTGELFF. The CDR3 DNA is TGTGCCAGCAGCTTAGAGGCTAGCGGGGGATATACCGGGGAGCTGTTTTTT.

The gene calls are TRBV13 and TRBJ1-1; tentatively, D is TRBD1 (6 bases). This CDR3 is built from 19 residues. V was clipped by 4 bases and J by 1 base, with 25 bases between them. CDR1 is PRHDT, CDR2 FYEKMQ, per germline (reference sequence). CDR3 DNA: TGTGCCAGCAGCTCCTCTGTGGGCTCTTTCGGACAGAAGAACACTGAAGCTTTCTTT. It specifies CASSSSVGSFGQKNTEAFF.

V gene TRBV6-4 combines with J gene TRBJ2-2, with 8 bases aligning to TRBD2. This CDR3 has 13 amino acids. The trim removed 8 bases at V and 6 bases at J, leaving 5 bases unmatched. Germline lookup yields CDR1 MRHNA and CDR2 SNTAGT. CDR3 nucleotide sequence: TGTGCCAGCTCCGGGGGGGGTGCCGGGGAGCTGTTTTTT. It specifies CASSGGGAGELFF.

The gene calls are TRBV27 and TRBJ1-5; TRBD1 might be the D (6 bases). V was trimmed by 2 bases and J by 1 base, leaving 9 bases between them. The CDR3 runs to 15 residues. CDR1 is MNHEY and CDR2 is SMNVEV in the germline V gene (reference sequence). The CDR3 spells CASSLGQRSNQPQHF. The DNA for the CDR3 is TGTGCCAGCAGTTTAGGACAGAGAAGCAATCAGCCCCAGCATTTT.

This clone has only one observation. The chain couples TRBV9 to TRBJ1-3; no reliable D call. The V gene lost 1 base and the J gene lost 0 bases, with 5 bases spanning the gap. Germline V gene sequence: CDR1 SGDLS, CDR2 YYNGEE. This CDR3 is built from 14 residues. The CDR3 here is CASSVRGSGNTIYF. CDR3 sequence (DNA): TGTGCCAGCAGCGTAAGAGGCTCTGGAAACACCATATATTTT.

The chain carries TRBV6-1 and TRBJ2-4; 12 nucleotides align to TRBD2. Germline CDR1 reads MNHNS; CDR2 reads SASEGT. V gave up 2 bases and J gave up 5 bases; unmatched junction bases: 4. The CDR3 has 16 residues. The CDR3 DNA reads TGTGCCAGCAGTGAACTAGCGGGGGGGCGTGAAAACATTCAGTACTTC. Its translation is CASSELAGGRENIQYF.

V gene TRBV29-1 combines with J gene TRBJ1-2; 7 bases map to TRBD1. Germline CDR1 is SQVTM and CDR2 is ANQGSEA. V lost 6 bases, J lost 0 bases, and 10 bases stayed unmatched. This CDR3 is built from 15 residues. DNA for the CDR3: TGCAGCGTGCGGGGGGACAGCGGGGCTAACTATGGCTACACCTTC. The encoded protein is CSVRGDSGANYGYTF.

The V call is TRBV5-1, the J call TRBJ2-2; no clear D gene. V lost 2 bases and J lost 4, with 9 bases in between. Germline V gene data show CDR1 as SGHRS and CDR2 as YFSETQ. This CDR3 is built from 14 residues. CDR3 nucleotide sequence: TGCGCCAGCAGCTTTTGGAGTTTCACCGGGGAGCTGTTTTTT. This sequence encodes CASSFWSFTGELFF.

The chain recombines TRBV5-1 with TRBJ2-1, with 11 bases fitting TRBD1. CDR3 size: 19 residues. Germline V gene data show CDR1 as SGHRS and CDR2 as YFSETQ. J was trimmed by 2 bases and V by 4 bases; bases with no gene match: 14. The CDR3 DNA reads TGCGCCAGCAGCCCCGGGCCGGTAGGACAGGGGGCGACCTACAATGAGCAGTTCTTC. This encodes CASSPGPVGQGATYNEQFF.

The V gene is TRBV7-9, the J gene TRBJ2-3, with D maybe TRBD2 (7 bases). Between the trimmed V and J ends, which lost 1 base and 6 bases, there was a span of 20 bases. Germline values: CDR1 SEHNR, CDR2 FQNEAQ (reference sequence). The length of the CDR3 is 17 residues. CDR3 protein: CASSLEITGGIRDTQYF. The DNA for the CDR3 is TGTGCCAGCAGCTTAGAGATTACGGGGGGCATTAGGGATACGCAGTATTTT.

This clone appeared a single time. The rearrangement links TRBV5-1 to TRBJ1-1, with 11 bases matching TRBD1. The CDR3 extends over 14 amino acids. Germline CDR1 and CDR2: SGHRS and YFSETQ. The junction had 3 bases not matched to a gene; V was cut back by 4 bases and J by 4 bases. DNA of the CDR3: TGCGCCAGCAGCCGGACAGGGGGCAGCACTGAAGCTTTCTTT. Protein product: CASSRTGGSTEAFF.

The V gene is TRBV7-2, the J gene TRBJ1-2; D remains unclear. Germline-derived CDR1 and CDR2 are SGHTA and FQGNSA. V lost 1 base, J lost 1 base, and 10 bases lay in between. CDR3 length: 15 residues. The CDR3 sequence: CASSLGWQFNYGYTF. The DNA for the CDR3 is TGTGCCAGCAGCTTAGGGTGGCAATTTAACTATGGCTACACCTTC.

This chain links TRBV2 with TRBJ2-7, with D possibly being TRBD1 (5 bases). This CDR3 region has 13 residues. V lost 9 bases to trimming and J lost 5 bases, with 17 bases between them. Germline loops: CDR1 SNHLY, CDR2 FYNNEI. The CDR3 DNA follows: TGTGCCAGTGCCTCGAACAGGTGGAACGAGCAGTACGTC. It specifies CASASNRWNEQYV.

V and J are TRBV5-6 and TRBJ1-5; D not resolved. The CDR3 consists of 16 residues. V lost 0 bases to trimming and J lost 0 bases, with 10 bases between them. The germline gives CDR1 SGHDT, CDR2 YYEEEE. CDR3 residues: CASSLGEGSSNQPQHF. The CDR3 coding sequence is TGTGCCAGCAGCTTGGGGGAAGGGAGTAGCAATCAGCCCCAGCATTTT.

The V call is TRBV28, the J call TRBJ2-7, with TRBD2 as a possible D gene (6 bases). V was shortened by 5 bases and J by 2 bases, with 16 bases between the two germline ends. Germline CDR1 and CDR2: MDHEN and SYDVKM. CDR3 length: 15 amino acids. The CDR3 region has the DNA TGTGCCAGCAGTATAGGTCAGGGAGGCACCTACGAGCAGTACGTC. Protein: CASSIGQGGTYEQYV.

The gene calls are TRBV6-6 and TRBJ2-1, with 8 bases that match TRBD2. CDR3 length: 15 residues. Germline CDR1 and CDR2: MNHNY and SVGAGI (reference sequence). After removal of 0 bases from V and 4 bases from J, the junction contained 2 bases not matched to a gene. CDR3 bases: TGTGCCAGCAGTTACTCTAGCGGGGTATACAATGAGCAGTTCTTC. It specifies CASSYSSGVYNEQFF.